Listed below are T cell receptor beta chains from one sample, sequenced in a study of blood T cell repertoires in COVID-19. Repertoires were generated with immunoSEQ multiplex PCR, while TCRdb's copy carries only in-frame clones and drops some. The data show roughly 200,000 clones, with about 86% seen just once and roughly 2.8% held by the top ten. Material for sequencing was peripheral blood. Source of these receptors: a woman in her thirties with active or convalescent COVID-19. CDR3s include the opening cysteine and the closing phenylalanine or tryptophan. Fields, in order: D gene, J gene, CDR3 length, clone size, V gene, CDR3 DNA, CDR3 protein. A D gene is named only where the DNA matches it firmly. A clone size is listed for some rows: how often the clone was seen (once, few, many), or a class if it is expanded.

-	TRBJ2-1	13	-	TRBV11-2	TGTGCCAGCAGCTCCTTATCCTACAATGAGCAGTTCTTC	CASSSLSYNEQFF
TRBD1	TRBJ1-6	15	once	TRBV9	TGTGCCAGCAGCGAGGGAAGACAGGGCAATTCACCCCTCCACTTT	CASSEGRQGNSPLHF
-	TRBJ1-1	14	-	TRBV7-9	TGTGCCAGCAGCTTAGTACAGGGCGACACTGAAGCTTTCTTT	CASSLVQGDTEAFF
-	TRBJ1-1	13	-	TRBV10-1	TGCGCCAGCCGAGGACAGCCGAACACTGAAGCTTTCTTT	CASRGQPNTEAFF
TRBD1	TRBJ2-3	18	few	TRBV13	TGTGCCAGCAGCTTAGAAGGGGGCAGGGGATCGGGTGCAGATACGCAGTATTTT	CASSLEGGRGSGADTQYF
-	TRBJ2-7	17	-	TRBV4-1	TGCGCCAGCAGCCAAGACGCGCTAGGTCCTTCCCGCTACGAGCAGTACTTC	CASSQDALGPSRYEQYF
-	TRBJ1-2	14	-	TRBV19	TGTGCCAGTAGTAGGTTTCAGGTAGATTTGAGCTACACCTTC	CASSRFQVDLSYTF
-	TRBJ1-2	16	-	TRBV5-1	TGCGCCAGCAGCTTGAGGACGACAGCCTTAGGCTATGGCTACACCTTC	CASSLRTTALGYGYTF
TRBD1	TRBJ1-5	14	-	TRBV27	TGTGCCAGCAGTCTACAGGGGGGCAATCAGCCCCAGCATTTT	CASSLQGGNQPQHF
TRBD1	TRBJ1-1	15	-	TRBV27	TGTGCCAGCAGTTCGTACAGGGGGGGAAATACTGAAGCTTTCTTT	CASSSYRGGNTEAFF
TRBD2	TRBJ2-5	18	once	TRBV9	TGTGCCAGCAGCGAATCTCTAGCGGGGGGGCCAGGACAAGAGACCCAGTACTTC	CASSESLAGGPGQETQYF
TRBD1	TRBJ1-5	16	-	TRBV15	TGTGCCACCAGCCCCCTTTACGGGACAGTCAATCAGCCCCAGCATTTT	CATSPLYGTVNQPQHF
-	TRBJ1-3	15	-	TRBV19	TGTGCCAGTAGTACCACAGCGGTCTCTGGAAACACCATATATTTT	CASSTTAVSGNTIYF
TRBD1	TRBJ1-2	13	-	TRBV7-9	TGTGCCAGCAGCGCCGACAGGGTCTATGGCTACACCTTC	CASSADRVYGYTF
-	TRBJ1-5	15	-	TRBV3-1/TRBV3-2	TGTGCCAGCAGCCAAGGAACAGGGCAAAATCAGCCCCAGCATTTT	CASSQGTGQNQPQHF
-	TRBJ1-4	16	-	TRBV7-8	TGTGCCAGCAGCTTAGTCCGACAGTTCACTAATGAAAAACTGTTTTTT	CASSLVRQFTNEKLFF
TRBD2	TRBJ2-7	15	-	TRBV11-2	TGTGCCAGCAGCCGACTAGCGGGAGGGCCAGACGAGCAGTACTTC	CASSRLAGGPDEQYF
-	TRBJ1-3	13	-	TRBV28	TGTGCCAGCCGACAGGCCTCTGGAAACACCATATATTTT	CASRQASGNTIYF
-	TRBJ1-1	13	-	TRBV6-1	TGTGCCAGCAGTGAAAGGGCCGCGACTAAAGCTTTCTTT	CASSERAATKAFF
TRBD2	TRBJ2-1	19	-	TRBV11-3	TGTGCCAGCAGCTTAGTATCCCCCGCCGAGGCGGGAGGAGACAATGAGCAGTTCTTC	CASSLVSPAEAGGDNEQFF
-	TRBJ1-4	14	once	TRBV3-1/TRBV3-2	TGTGCCAGCAGCCATTTAGGAGAGGGTGAAAAACTGTTTTTT	CASSHLGEGEKLFF
-	TRBJ2-7	14	-	TRBV7-9	TGTGCCAGCAGCTCCCCCCCTACCGGGGGCGAGCAGTACTTC	CASSSPPTGGEQYF
-	TRBJ2-6	14	few	TRBV19	TGTGCCAGTAGCCGAGGGTCTGGGGCCAACGTCCTGACTTTC	CASSRGSGANVLTF
-	TRBJ2-7	15	-	TRBV6-8	TGTGCCAGCAGTTACCTCAGGGGCCTGACCTACGAGCAGTACTTC	CASSYLRGLTYEQYF
-	TRBJ2-5	13	-	TRBV4-1	TGCGCCAGCAGCCAAGTGTTGAGGGAGACCCAGTACTTC	CASSQVLRETQYF
TRBD2	TRBJ2-2	14	-	TRBV5-4	TGTGCCAGCAGCTGGACTAGCCGCACCGGGGAGCTGTTTTTT	CASSWTSRTGELFF
-	TRBJ1-1	11	-	TRBV6-5	TGTGCCAGCAAGGGGGGGACTGAAGCTTTCTTT	CASKGGTEAFF
-	TRBJ2-1	15	-	TRBV3-1/TRBV3-2	TGTGCCAGCAGCCAAGCGCTCTGGGGCGGCAATGAGCAGTTCTTC	CASSQALWGGNEQFF
TRBD1	TRBJ2-3	15	-	TRBV18	TGTGCCAGCTCACTAGGGACAGGTGGCACAGATACGCAGTATTTT	CASSLGTGGTDTQYF
TRBD1	TRBJ2-3	16	-	TRBV24-1	TGTGCCACCAGTGATCCAAGGGGGCTCAACACAGATACGCAGTATTTT	CATSDPRGLNTDTQYF
-	TRBJ1-6	15	-	TRBV5-4	TGTGCCAGCAGCTTGGTGAGCTCCTATAATTCACCCCTCCACTTT	CASSLVSSYNSPLHF
TRBD1	TRBJ1-1	15	-	TRBV6-5	TGTGCCAGCAGTTACCGAGGACAGGGAGGAACTGAAGCTTTCTTT	CASSYRGQGGTEAFF
TRBD2	TRBJ2-7	14	-	TRBV3-1/TRBV3-2	TGTGCCAGCAGCCAAGCAAGCGGGGGCTACGAGCAGTACTTC	CASSQASGGYEQYF
-	TRBJ1-5	12	-	TRBV12-5	TGTGCTAGTGAAATCGGAGGTCAGCCCCAGCATTTT	CASEIGGQPQHF
-	TRBJ2-7	13	few	TRBV7-9	TGTGCCAGCAGCCCCAGTGGGGCGAACGAGCAGTACTTC	CASSPSGANEQYF
-	TRBJ2-3	16	-	TRBV24-1	TGTGCCACCAGTGATTTGCGTGGGTGGGAGGCAGATACGCAGTATTTT	CATSDLRGWEADTQYF
-	TRBJ1-1	15	-	TRBV19	TGTGCCAGTAGTATTCTAGTCGGGTTGAACACTGAAGCTTTCTTT	CASSILVGLNTEAFF
-	TRBJ2-5	14	-	TRBV11-3	TGTGCCAGCAGCGGACCCGGGGGTTCGGGGACCCAGTACTTC	CASSGPGGSGTQYF
TRBD2	TRBJ2-1	14	-	TRBV10-2	TGCGCCAGCAGTTTTAAGGGAGGGAGGGATGAGCAGTTCTTC	CASSFKGGRDEQFF
-	TRBJ1-2	11	-	TRBV24-1	TGTGCCACCAGTGACCTCTATGGCTACACCTTC	CATSDLYGYTF
TRBD1	TRBJ1-2	16	-	TRBV27	TGTGCCAGCAGTTTATCGGGGGGACAGGTACCCTATGGCTACACCTTC	CASSLSGGQVPYGYTF
-	TRBJ1-2	14	-	TRBV18	TGTGCCAGCTCACCAGGGGGCACCGGCTATGGCTACACCTTC	CASSPGGTGYGYTF
-	TRBJ2-7	10	-	TRBV29-1	TGCAGCGTTTTGTCCGACGAGCAGTACTTC	CSVLSDEQYF
-	TRBJ1-6	12	-	TRBV25-1	TGTGCCAGCAGTGTGACTAGACGGAACCTCCACTTT	CASSVTRRNLHF
-	TRBJ2-1	16	-	TRBV6-1	TGTGCCAGCAGTGAACTTTCAGCGAGCTCCTACAATGAGCAGTTCTTC	CASSELSASSYNEQFF
-	TRBJ1-2	12	-	TRBV28	TGTGCCAGCAGAACCCGGGGAAATGGCTACACCTTC	CASRTRGNGYTF
TRBD1	TRBJ1-5	16	-	TRBV30	TGTGCCTGGAGCAAAGGACTGACAGGGAGCAATCAGCCCCAGCATTTT	CAWSKGLTGSNQPQHF
-	TRBJ1-4	13	-	TRBV21-1	TGTGCCAGCAGAGGACACGTTAATGAAAAACTGTTTTTT	CASRGHVNEKLFF
TRBD1	TRBJ2-5	15	-	TRBV10-3	TGTGCCATCAGCGGCACCACAGGGGGCGAAGAGACCCAGTACTTC	CAISGTTGGEETQYF
-	TRBJ1-2	14	-	TRBV6-6	TGTGCCAGCAGTTACCAGGGGCCTAACTATGGCTACACCTTC	CASSYQGPNYGYTF